These T cell receptor beta chains were read from a single sample in a study of cytomegalovirus exposure and HLA in healthy donors. The repertoire was sequenced with immunoSEQ multiplex PCR; TCRdb's copy has only in-frame clones and lacks some. The listing contains around 210,000 clones. Sequenced input: PBMCs. The receptors stem from a girl aged 2 to 10 in good health and CMV-seropositive. CDR3s include the opening cysteine and the closing phenylalanine or tryptophan. A D gene is named only where the DNA matches it firmly.

V gene	J gene	D gene	CDR3 protein	CDR3 DNA
TRBV14	TRBJ2-2	-	CASGRGVGTGELFF	TGTGCCAGCGGCCGCGGGGTAGGGACCGGGGAGCTGTTTTTT
TRBV5-6	TRBJ2-7	TRBD2	CASSPEPLSGSGRGYEQYF	TGTGCCAGCAGCCCCGAGCCCCTGAGCGGGAGCGGAAGGGGGTACGAGCAGTACTTC
TRBV13	TRBJ2-7	-	CASSLPSRGTYEQYF	TGTGCCAGCAGCCTGCCCAGTCGCGGGACCTACGAGCAGTACTTC
TRBV5-4	TRBJ2-5	TRBD2	CASSLGLAGETQYF	TGTGCCAGCAGCTTGGGACTAGCGGGAGAGACCCAGTACTTC
TRBV6-1	TRBJ1-5	TRBD1	CASSTMTGGVQPQHF	TGTGCCAGCAGTACAATGACAGGGGGCGTTCAGCCCCAGCATTTT
TRBV7-8	TRBJ2-1	TRBD2	CASSSRLAGVLDNEQFF	TGTGCCAGCAGCTCCCGACTAGCGGGAGTCTTAGACAATGAGCAGTTCTTC
TRBV5-6	TRBJ2-1	TRBD1	CASSLVDRGYNEQFF	TGTGCCAGCAGCTTGGTGGACAGGGGGTACAATGAGCAGTTCTTC
TRBV27	TRBJ1-2	-	CASGFGGWSRYGYTF	TGTGCCAGCGGATTCGGGGGGTGGTCCAGGTATGGCTACACCTTC
TRBV11-1	TRBJ2-7	-	CASSLIGYDPSYEQYF	TGTGCCAGCAGTCTGATCGGGTACGACCCTTCCTACGAGCAGTACTTC
TRBV4-1	TRBJ2-1	-	CASSQVPGGNEQFF	TGCGCCAGCAGCCAAGTTCCCGGGGGCAATGAGCAGTTCTTC
TRBV11-2	TRBJ1-2	TRBD1	CASSLGDSHHYGYTF	TGTGCCAGCAGCTTAGGGGACAGCCACCACTATGGCTACACCTTC
TRBV5-4	TRBJ2-1	-	CASSLDGSERFF	TGTGCCAGCAGCTTGGACGGGAGTGAGCGGTTCTTC
TRBV28	TRBJ2-7	TRBD2	CASSLTSGATYEQYF	TGTGCCAGCAGCTTGACTAGCGGGGCGACCTACGAGCAGTACTTC
TRBV28	TRBJ1-1	-	CASSWGRVGAFF	TGTGCCAGCAGTTGGGGCAGGGTGGGAGCTTTCTTT
TRBV11-2	TRBJ2-2	-	CASSLGFSDPNTGELFF	TGTGCCAGCAGCTTAGGGTTCAGCGATCCGAACACCGGGGAGCTGTTTTTT
TRBV19	TRBJ2-5	TRBD1	CASSVPGQGEADEETQYF	TGTGCCAGTAGTGTTCCGGGACAGGGGGAAGCGGATGAAGAGACCCAGTACTTC
TRBV4-1	TRBJ2-5	TRBD2	CASSQDLVVAGVRPTQYF	TGCGCCAGCAGCCAAGATTTGGTGGTAGCGGGAGTCCGACCGACCCAGTACTTC
TRBV18	TRBJ2-7	TRBD1	CASSPRGTGSYEQCF	TGTGCCAGCTCACCCCGTGGGACAGGGTCCTACGAGCAGTGCTTC
TRBV5-4	TRBJ2-7	TRBD1	CASSSGTGFSPYEQYF	TGTGCCAGCAGCTCCGGGACAGGGTTTTCCCCCTACGAGCAGTACTTC
TRBV6-1	TRBJ2-7	-	CASSEMAAKNLYEQYF	TGTGCCAGCAGTGAGATGGCGGCAAAGAACCTATACGAGCAGTACTTC
TRBV28	TRBJ2-7	-	CASSSTGESFYEQYF	TGTGCCAGCAGTTCTACGGGGGAATCCTTCTACGAGCAGTACTTC
TRBV5-1	TRBJ2-7	-	CASSGGPLGEQYF	TGCGCCAGCAGCGGAGGGCCCCTCGGGGAGCAGTACTTC
TRBV27	TRBJ2-3	TRBD1	CASSLALVRQGTDTQYF	TGTGCCAGCAGTTTAGCCCTCGTTCGACAGGGAACAGATACGCAGTATTTT
TRBV28	TRBJ2-3	TRBD1	CASSPGTGRKGYF	TGTGCCAGCAGTCCGGGGACAGGGAGAAAGGGGTATTTT